This T cell receptor beta chain was recovered during a study of early T cells in non-severe SARS-CoV-2 infection. Attachment of unique molecular identifiers was made to individual cDNA molecules. A single record per CDR3 protein comes from TCRdb applying MiXCR to the 5' RACE reads. This table holds tens of thousands of distinct CDR3 sequences, over 9.5% found once. Germline V gene data show CDR1 as WSHSY and CDR2 as SAAADI. This CDR3 region has 12 residues. V was cut by 7 bases and J by 3 bases, with 10 bases left in between. The table lists this clonotype with many counts. The TCR was taken from an adult who was a healthcare worker with PCR-confirmed SARS-CoV-2 infection or an uninfected control (not recorded which). Sequencing used whole blood, obtained at baseline. V is TRBV10-2 and J is TRBJ2-7, with no clear D. The CDR3 DNA is TGCGCCAGCATCGCCGACAACTACGAGCAGTACTTC. It encodes CASIADNYEQYF.